The clone carrying this TCR beta chain was seen repeatedly, ten times or more. What it binds is unknown. This entry belongs to a study of Graves' ophthalmopathy and Graves' hyperthyroidism. Overall study results and limits: As the model predicted ophthalmopathy progression, it achieved a sensitivity of 70.59% and a specificity of about 78%.

Germline V gives CDR1 MNHEY, CDR2 SVGEGT. The CDR3 length is 14 residues. Trimming shortened V by 6 bases and J by 1 base, and 12 bases separated the two germline ends. Amplification targeted the TCR beta CDR3 regions, with RNA transcripts as the source material. RT-PCR was first run with HTBI primers, then multiplex PCR in a second round. TCRdb reanalysed the multiplex PCR reads using MiXCR and keeps one entry per CDR3 protein. The sample holds about 150,000 distinct CDR3 sequences; approximately 40% are singletons and the top ten take 5.8%. The TCR was taken from a woman between 40 and 50 years old with Graves' ophthalmopathy. Sample: peripheral blood. This rearrangement joins TRBV6-2 or TRBV6-3 to TRBJ1-1; D gene ambiguous. The CDR3 spells CASRPSGGNTEAFF. CDR3 sequence (DNA): TGTGCCAGCAGACCCTCGGGCGGGAACACTGAAGCTTTCTTT.